The rows below give T cell receptor beta chains drawn from one sample of a study of blood T cell repertoires in COVID-19. Clones were read by immunoSEQ multiplex PCR, and TCRdb kept only the in-frame ones, dropping some. The sample carries hundreds of thousands of clones, less than 90% recorded once. Sequencing was carried out using peripheral blood. The receptors here all came from a woman aged 55-70 years with COVID-19, enrolled during active disease. Each CDR3 is given with its conserved first and last residue. A D gene is named only where the DNA matches it firmly. Not every row has a clone size; where given, it reads once, few, many or a size class.

CDR3aa,CDR3nt,d_gene,v_gene,abundance,j_gene
CASRGPTPGTSWYF,TGCGCCAGCAGGGGACCCACCCCCGGGACTAGTTGGTACTTC,TRBD2,TRBV5-1,-,TRBJ2-7
CASSSRAGGGRDTQYF,TGTGCCAGCAGCTCCCGAGCGGGGGGGGGCCGGGATACGCAGTATTTT,TRBD2,TRBV5-4,-,TRBJ2-3
CASSPRQGANGNTIYF,TGTGCCAGCTCACCACGACAGGGGGCTAATGGAAACACCATATATTTT,TRBD1,TRBV18,-,TRBJ1-3
CASSSTPSGGADEQFF,TGCGCCAGCTCGTCCACTCCTAGCGGGGGGGCCGATGAGCAGTTCTTC,TRBD2,TRBV5-1,-,TRBJ2-1
CSVESYGYTF,TGCAGCGTTGAGAGCTATGGCTACACCTTC,-,TRBV29-1,-,TRBJ1-2
CASSLTQGAGGNTIYF,TGTGCCAGCAGCCTAACTCAGGGGGCTGGTGGAAACACCATATATTTT,TRBD1,TRBV5-4,-,TRBJ1-3
CASSGISGGGTDTQYF,TGTGCCAGCAGCGGGATTAGCGGGGGAGGGACAGATACGCAGTATTTT,TRBD2,TRBV5-4,once,TRBJ2-3
CASSLGAGPSGNTIYF,TGTGCCAGCAGCTTAGGAGCAGGTCCCTCTGGAAACACCATATATTTT,-,TRBV7-9,-,TRBJ1-3
CASSFWPGQGGFYEQYF,TGTGCCAGCAGTTTCTGGCCGGGACAGGGGGGCTTTTACGAGCAGTACTTC,TRBD1,TRBV27,-,TRBJ2-7
CASSVGQGYNEQFF,TGTGCCAGTAGTGTAGGACAGGGCTACAATGAGCAGTTCTTC,TRBD1,TRBV19,few,TRBJ2-1
CASSLEQGAYTF,TGTGCCAGCAGCTTAGAACAGGGGGCCTACACCTTC,TRBD1,TRBV7-9,-,TRBJ1-2
CASSPRAGGDYEQYF,TGTGCCAGCAGCCCAAGGGCGGGGGGGGACTACGAGCAGTACTTC,TRBD2,TRBV9,-,TRBJ2-7
CASNPREGGATGELFF,TGTGCCAGCAACCCGAGGGAGGGAGGGGCCACCGGGGAGCTGTTTTTT,TRBD2,TRBV5-4,few,TRBJ2-2
CASSYGGTRTEAFF,TGTGCCAGCAGCTACGGGGGAACTCGGACTGAAGCTTTCTTT,-,TRBV11-3,-,TRBJ1-1
CASSPSHGGFGYEQYF,TGTGCCAGCAGCCCCTCCCACGGCGGGTTCGGATACGAGCAGTACTTC,-,TRBV7-7,-,TRBJ2-7
CATSDRPRPGTQYF,TGTGCCACCAGTGACCGTCCTCGGCCGGGGACCCAGTACTTC,-,TRBV24-1,once,TRBJ2-5